Sequencing of this T cell receptor (beta chain) was carried out in a study of Graves' ophthalmopathy and Graves' hyperthyroidism. This clonotype has a handful of counts. Its target is not known. In this cohort, patients with other autoimmune diseases, uncontrolled infections, pregnancy or lactation were excluded. Study-wide points: Blood also carried most expanded thyroid clonotypes exceeding 0.001 frequency. A 13-signature model separated ophthalmopathy from stable hyperthyroidism, reaching about 88% sensitivity and roughly 81% specificity cross-validated. The model's prediction of ophthalmopathy progression had about 70% sensitivity and around 72% specificity.

Transcripts of RNA were the source for amplifying TCR beta CDR3 regions. A first-round RT-PCR used HTBI primers, followed by a second-round multiplex PCR. TCRdb re-analysed the multiplex PCR reads in MiXCR, keeping a single row per CDR3 protein. The table lists around 1,000,000 distinct CDR3 sequences, less than 45% of them singletons. This TCR came from an adult man with Graves' hyperthyroidism. The sequenced sample consisted of peripheral blood or thyroid tissue (not recorded which).

The CDR3 loop is CASRNSQGNTEAFF. The CDR3 DNA sequence: TGTGCCAGCAGAAATAGCCAGGGGAACACTGAAGCTTTCTTT. V is TRBV3-1 and J is TRBJ1-1; weak D call: TRBD1 (5 bases). The germline V and J ends were trimmed by 6 bases and 1 base, with 12 bases remaining between them. This CDR3 has 14 amino acids. Per germline, CDR1 LGHDT and CDR2 YNNKEL (reference sequence).